The rows below give T cell receptor beta chains drawn from one sample of a study of cytomegalovirus exposure and HLA in healthy donors. The method was immunoSEQ multiplex PCR; TCRdb's version includes in-frame clones alone and lacks a portion of them. Of some 180,000 clones listed, roughly 77% are singletons. Source material: PBMCs. The receptors here all came from a woman aged 30 to 39 in good health and CMV-seronegative. CDR3s include the opening cysteine and the closing phenylalanine or tryptophan. The D gene is left open where the match is weak. A clone size is listed for some rows: how often the clone was seen (once, few, many), or a class if it is expanded.

clone size	V gene	J gene	D gene	CDR3 protein	CDR3 DNA
-	TRBV5-1	TRBJ1-1	TRBD1	CASSLGTGGYLNTEAFF	TGCGCCAGCAGCTTGGGGACAGGGGGTTACCTGAACACTGAAGCTTTCTTT
few	TRBV7-6	TRBJ2-1	TRBD1	CASSLVGTGLYNEQFF	TGTGCCAGCAGCTTAGTTGGGACAGGTCTCTACAATGAGCAGTTCTTC
-	TRBV29-1	TRBJ2-7	-	CSGGNPTYEQYF	TGCAGCGGAGGCAATCCAACCTACGAGCAGTACTTC
-	TRBV5-1	TRBJ2-1	TRBD2	CASRRLAGHNEQFF	TGCGCCAGCAGGCGACTAGCGGGACACAATGAGCAGTTCTTC
few	TRBV5-1	TRBJ2-2	TRBD2	CASLGTTNTGELFF	TGCGCCAGCCTCGGGACTACGAACACCGGGGAGCTGTTTTTT
-	TRBV28	TRBJ2-2	TRBD1	CASRGQGAVGELFF	TGTGCCAGCAGGGGACAGGGGGCTGTCGGGGAGCTGTTTTTT
-	TRBV2	TRBJ1-1	TRBD1	CARSRGRLEAFF	TGTGCCAGATCCAGGGGGCGCCTTGAAGCTTTCTTT
few	TRBV7-8	TRBJ1-6	TRBD1	CASSLGQNSPLHF	TGTGCCAGCAGCTTGGGACAGAATTCACCCCTCCACTTT
-	TRBV9	TRBJ2-2	TRBD1	CASSARTGANTGELFF	TGTGCCAGCAGCGCTCGGACAGGGGCGAACACCGGGGAGCTGTTTTTT
-	TRBV5-1	TRBJ2-1	-	CASSKADNEQFF	TGCGCCAGCAGTAAAGCCGACAATGAGCAGTTCTTC
-	TRBV7-9	TRBJ1-2	TRBD1	CASSAGTALGYTF	TGTGCCAGCAGCGCTGGGACAGCACTTGGCTACACCTTC
-	TRBV13	TRBJ1-3	TRBD1	CASSSADRGSNTIYF	TGTGCCAGCAGCTCGGCCGACAGGGGGTCTAACACCATATATTTT
-	TRBV6-1	TRBJ2-2	-	CASTHRDKNTGELFF	TGTGCCAGCACCCACAGGGATAAGAACACCGGGGAGCTGTTTTTT
-	TRBV6-5	TRBJ2-3	-	CASSARGTDTQYF	TGTGCCAGCAGTGCCCGGGGGACAGATACGCAGTATTTT
-	TRBV5-1	TRBJ2-1	TRBD1	CASSLGDRNNEQFF	TGCGCCAGCAGCTTGGGGGACAGAAACAATGAGCAGTTCTTC
few	TRBV5-6	TRBJ2-5	-	CASSLAGGGQTQYF	TGTGCCAGCAGCTTGGCCGGGGGAGGTCAGACCCAGTACTTC
once	TRBV10-1	TRBJ1-4	-	CASSSGVREKLFF	TGCGCCAGCAGCAGCGGGGTTCGGGAAAAACTGTTTTTT
-	TRBV15	TRBJ1-1	TRBD1	CATSRDGQGHTEAFF	TGTGCCACCAGCAGAGATGGACAGGGGCACACTGAAGCTTTCTTT
-	TRBV5-8	TRBJ1-1	TRBD1	CASSLDRGGTEAFF	TGTGCCAGCAGCTTGGACAGGGGTGGCACTGAAGCTTTCTTT
-	TRBV11-2	TRBJ1-1	TRBD1	CASSLGTENTEAFF	TGTGCCAGCAGCCTCGGGACAGAGAACACTGAAGCTTTCTTT
-	TRBV5-1	TRBJ2-1	TRBD2	CASSLDPLAGGKEQFF	TGCGCCAGCAGCTTGGACCCACTAGCGGGGGGTAAGGAGCAGTTCTTC
-	TRBV5-6	TRBJ1-1	-	CASSLYRRNTEAFF	TGTGCCAGCAGCTTGTACCGGAGGAACACTGAAGCTTTCTTT
-	TRBV6-5	TRBJ1-1	-	CASRGTGGNTEAFF	TGTGCCAGCAGGGGTACGGGAGGGAACACTGAAGCTTTCTTT
-	TRBV7-9	TRBJ1-4	-	CASSPFQGVFNEKLFF	TGTGCCAGCAGCCCGTTCCAGGGTGTATTTAATGAAAAACTGTTTTTT
few	TRBV14	TRBJ2-1	TRBD2	CASSQGRLADLIF	TGTGCCAGCAGCCAAGGTAGGCTAGCGGACCTGATCTTC
-	TRBV10-3	TRBJ1-5	-	CAILQGHGQPQHF	TGTGCCATACTTCAGGGGCACGGGCAGCCCCAGCATTTT
-	TRBV15	TRBJ2-3	TRBD2	CATSGRLAGGLSTDTQYF	TGTGCCACCAGCGGGCGGCTAGCGGGGGGACTTAGCACAGATACGCAGTATTTT
-	TRBV4-3	TRBJ2-1	-	CASSQDEGYNEQFF	TGCGCCAGCAGCCAAGATGAGGGATACAATGAGCAGTTCTTC
-	TRBV7-2	TRBJ2-7	-	CASSNYYEQYF	TGTGCCAGCAGCAATTACTACGAGCAGTACTTC
-	TRBV18	TRBJ1-6	TRBD1	CASSPLGTGTNSPLHF	TGTGCCAGCTCACCACTAGGGACAGGGACAAATTCACCCCTCCACTTT
-	TRBV18	TRBJ2-7	TRBD2	CASSPGTSGIFSYEQYF	TGTGCCAGCTCTCCCGGGACTAGCGGGATTTTCTCCTACGAGCAGTACTTC
-	TRBV2	TRBJ2-3	TRBD2	CASSELRGDNTQYF	TGTGCCAGCAGTGAGCTGCGGGGGGATAATACGCAGTATTTT
-	TRBV11-2	TRBJ1-6	-	CASSEGGNSPLHF	TGTGCCAGCAGCGAAGGGGGTAATTCACCCCTCCACTTT
few	TRBV5-1	TRBJ2-5	TRBD1	CASSTRDRGPEETQYF	TGCGCCAGCAGCACCCGGGACAGGGGGCCCGAAGAGACCCAGTACTTC
-	TRBV29-1	TRBJ2-5	-	CSVLRRTVKSSIEETQYF	TGCAGCGTTCTTAGGAGGACAGTAAAGTCGTCTATCGAGGAGACCCAGTACTTC
few	TRBV5-1	TRBJ2-2	TRBD1	CASSQTPSGTGNELFF	TGCGCCAGCAGCCAAACCCCTTCCGGGACAGGGAACGAGCTGTTTTTT
-	TRBV7-9	TRBJ1-1	-	CASSSQGGDTEAFF	TGTGCCAGCAGCTCACAGGGTGGGGACACTGAAGCTTTCTTT
-	TRBV7-2	TRBJ2-5	-	CASSQGVSGEETQYF	TGTGCCAGCAGCCAGGGGGTGTCGGGGGAAGAGACCCAGTACTTC